This T cell receptor beta chain was identified during a study of OX40 agonist ivuxolimab in advanced cancers. Measured with immunoSEQ multiplex PCR; TCRdb has only the in-frame clones, and not every one. This sample carries about 100,000 clones, less than 85% of them seen once, and the ten largest clones take roughly 5%. In regard to this clone: No conserved phenylalanine or tryptophan ends this CDR3, so it is likely a read error.

The sequence came from an adult with an advanced solid tumor such as melanoma, head and neck, liver or kidney cancer. The sequences come from CD4+ or CD8+ T cells sorted from blood, collected in a trial of the OX40 agonist ivuxolimab.

CDR3 loop: CASSLGGVAGYTL. The CDR3 nucleotides read TGTGCCAGCAGCTTAGGGGGGGTTGCGGGCTACACCCTC. This sequence joins TRBV7-6 and TRBJ1-2, with TRBD1 as a possible D gene (5 bases). V lost 1 base and J lost 8, with 11 bases in between. Germline V gene lookup returns CDR1 SGHVS and CDR2 FNYEAQ. The CDR3 length is 13 residues.